The 12 T cell receptor beta chains presented below share a single source sample, sequenced in a study of blood T cell repertoires in COVID-19. Measured with immunoSEQ multiplex PCR; TCRdb has only the in-frame clones, and not every one. Counted here are about 110,000 clones, approximately 70% occurring once; the ten biggest clones make up roughly 2%. Sequencing input: peripheral blood. All receptors derive from a woman in her 40s with acute or convalescent COVID-19.

The genes are TRBV28 and TRBJ1-5; 8 bases align to TRBD1. Germline assignment: CDR1 MDHEN and CDR2 SYDVKM. The CDR3 is made up of 16 amino acids. V lost 5 bases to trimming and J lost 1 base; unmatched junction nucleotides: 7. Here the CDR3 reads CASSVVQGGSNQPQHF. The CDR3 DNA is TGTGCCAGCAGTGTAGTACAGGGGGGAAGCAATCAGCCCCAGCATTTT.

V is TRBV6-5 and J is TRBJ2-2, with D unresolved. The V end was cut by 5 bases, the J end by 1 base, with 5 bases between. Germline assignment: CDR1 MNHEY and CDR2 SVGAGI. The CDR3 is 13 residues long. CDR3 protein: CASSIKNTGELFF. The CDR3 DNA sequence: TGTGCCAGCAGTATAAAGAACACCGGGGAGCTGTTTTTT.

This clone was observed a handful of times. V is TRBV5-1 and J is TRBJ2-7; 7 nucleotides align to TRBD1. CDR1 is SGHRS, CDR2 YFSETQ, per germline. CDR3 length equals 15 residues. V lost 2 bases to trimming and J lost 0 bases; unmatched junction nucleotides: 5. This chain's CDR3 is CASSLGTASSYEQYF. The CDR3 DNA sequence: TGCGCCAGCAGCTTAGGGACAGCCAGCTCCTACGAGCAGTACTTC.

V usage is TRBV2 and J usage is TRBJ2-1; D perhaps matches TRBD2 (5 bases). Trimming removed 6 bases from V and 14 bases from J, with 11 bases in between. CDR3 length equals 10 residues. CDR1 is SNHLY, CDR2 FYNNEI, per germline. CDR3 amino acids: CASRAIAKFF. The CDR3 DNA reads TGTGCCAGCAGAGCAATAGCGAAGTTCTTC.

The sample holds a few counts of this clone. The chain uses TRBV19 and TRBJ1-1; 8 bases map to TRBD1. The CDR3 runs 16 residues. Germline-derived CDR1 and CDR2 are LNHDA and SQIVND (reference sequence). V lost 6 bases, J lost 11 bases, and 20 bases stayed unmatched. The CDR3 coding sequence is TGTGCCAGTAGCCCGAACGGACAGGGCGGAAATGATGAGGCTTTCTTT. Its protein product is CASSPNGQGGNDEAFF. Looking up the rest from reference TRBV19 and TRBJ1-1 gives the full variable domain: DGGITQSPKYLFRKEGQNVTLSCEQNLNHDAMYWYRQDPGQGLRLIYYSQIVNDFQKGDIAEGYSVSREKKESFPLTVTSAQKNPTAFYLCASSPNGQGGNDEAFFGQGTRLTVV.

The chain has TRBV23-1 and TRBJ2-4; D is uncertain. TRBV23-1 is labeled an ORF, and its function is uncertain. The CDR3 covers 12 residues. V was pared by 4 bases and J by 5 bases, with 6 bases between. The CDR3 region has the DNA TGCGCCAGCAGTCGAACAGAAAACATTCAGTACTTC. Its translation is CASSRTENIQYF.

J is TRBJ2-7 and V is TRBV28, with 8 bases aligning to TRBD2. The V gene's germline CDR1 is MDHEN and CDR2 SYDVKM. V gave up 3 bases and J gave up 5 bases; unmatched junction bases: 9. The CDR3 sequence is 15 residues long. The CDR3 region has the DNA TGTGCCAGCAGTTTCCAGGTCGGGGGGGCGGACGAGCAGTACTTC. Translation gives CASSFQVGGADEQYF.

The genes are TRBV29-1 and TRBJ2-7; 8 bases are shared with TRBD1. Germline CDR1 and CDR2: SQVTM and ANQGSEA. The CDR3 is 13 amino acids. V was clipped by 6 bases and J by 5 bases; unmatched bases: 9. The CDR3 loop is CSVPSRGQNEQYF. As DNA, the CDR3 is TGCAGCGTCCCCAGCAGGGGGCAAAACGAGCAGTACTTC.

In this sample, this clone turned up a few times. This chain uses TRBV30 with TRBJ2-7; D gene ambiguous. Germline V gives CDR1 GTSNPN, CDR2 SVGIG (reference sequence). CDR3 size: 12 residues. The V end lost 0 bases, the J end lost 9 bases, and 12 bases lay between the germline ends. The CDR3 DNA reads TGTGCCTGGAGTGTAGCCCCGTATGTGCAGTACTTC. This codes for CAWSVAPYVQYF.

In this sample, this clone turned up a few times. This rearrangement joins TRBV7-2 to TRBJ1-2; TRBD1 is a possible D gene (6 bases). The CDR3 sequence is 14 residues long. Germline V gene data show CDR1 as SGHTA and CDR2 as FQGNSA. The germline V and J ends were trimmed by 3 bases and 0 bases, with 8 bases remaining between them. The CDR3 DNA reads TGTGCCAGCAGCTTGAGGACAGCTAACTATGGCTACACCTTC. Amino acids: CASSLRTANYGYTF.

The rearrangement uses TRBV6-1 and TRBJ2-3; D is unresolved. Per the germline V gene, CDR1 is MNHNS and CDR2 is SASEGT. V lost 2 bases, J lost 1 base, and 13 bases lay in between. This CDR3 has 16 residues. CDR3 sequence (DNA): TGTGCCAGCAGTGAATTTCCTCCCCCGGGCACAGATACGCAGTATTTT. This gives the protein CASSEFPPPGTDTQYF.

The chain joins TRBV13 to TRBJ1-2, with 8 positions matching TRBD1. CDR3 length equals 14 residues. CDR1 PRHDT and CDR2 FYEKMQ come from the germline V gene (reference sequence). Unmatched junction bases numbered 5, after V lost 4 bases and J lost 4 bases. CDR3 sequence: CASSYGQGSYGYTF. The CDR3 DNA is TGTGCCAGCAGCTACGGACAGGGAAGCTATGGCTACACCTTC.